This T cell receptor beta chain was sequenced during a study of cytomegalovirus exposure and HLA in healthy donors. This CDR3 has 14 residues. CDR1 is LNHDA, CDR2 SQIVND, per germline (reference sequence). The trim removed 10 bases at V and 0 bases at J, leaving 6 bases unmatched. PCR employed 60 Vbeta and 13 Jbeta primers. Sequencing used immunoSEQ multiplex PCR; TCRdb keeps in-frame clones, though not all of them. The profile shows approximately 44,000 clones, around 90% of them singletons. With regard to this clone: What it recognizes is unknown.

General observations from the study: In a later analysis, HLA-associated TCR beta chains were more clonally expanded than equally common others.

The chain couples TRBV19 to TRBJ1-3; 7 bases match TRBD1. The clonotype was recovered from a woman aged 40 to 50 in good health and CMV-seropositive. The sample comprised PBMCs. CDR3 in DNA: TGTGCCACCACGGGACAGTACTCTGGAAACACCATATATTTT. It is translated as CATTGQYSGNTIYF.